This T cell receptor (beta chain) was sequenced for a study of Graves' ophthalmopathy and Graves' hyperthyroidism. In the study overall: By definition, stable hyperthyroidism involved no ophthalmopathy within 18 months of follow-up. General study results and limits: It was with 70.59% sensitivity and almost 75% specificity that the model predicted ophthalmopathy progression.

Patients were excluded if they had other autoimmune diseases or uncontrolled infections, and likewise if pregnancy or lactation applied. Clinical symptoms, serum thyroxine, TRAb, thyroid ultrasound and orbital computed tomography determined diagnosis. Remarks on this clonotype: Its antigen is unidentified.

V was shortened by 3 bases and J by 10 bases, with 16 bases between the two germline ends. CDR1 is KGHSH and CDR2 is LQKENI in the germline V gene. The CDR3 extends over 15 amino acids. Amplification targeted the TCR beta CDR3 regions, with RNA transcripts as the source material. The workflow started with a first-round RT-PCR run with HTBI primers and then moved on to a second-round multiplex PCR. Via MiXCR, TCRdb re-called the multiplex PCR reads, giving one row per CDR3 protein. Here the sample spans more than 1,000,000 distinct CDR3 sequences, about 38% being singletons. The clonotype originates from an adult man with Graves' hyperthyroidism. Sequencing was carried out using peripheral blood or thyroid tissue (not recorded which). This rearrangement joins TRBV18 to TRBJ1-6; tentative D call: TRBD1 (5 bases). CDR3 sequence reads: CASSPMGETYSPLHF. Written as DNA, the CDR3 is TGTGCCAGCTCACCCATGGGGGAAACCTACTCACCCCTCCACTTT.